A single sample is the source of the 8 T cell receptor beta chains below, sequenced in a study of beta chain features in type 1 diabetes. Expressed TCRB transcripts were sequenced because the isolated RNA had all been reverse transcribed beforehand. This table comes from immunoSEQ multiplex PCR, and its TCRdb copy is limited to in-frame clones, with some not included. This table has hundreds of thousands of clones, roughly 11% appearing once. Specimen: naive CD4+ T cells from blood. All receptors come from a woman aged 30 to 39 in good health.

This clone appeared a few times. This chain uses TRBV4-3 with TRBJ2-7; 8 bases align to TRBD1. Trimming removed 2 bases from V and 4 bases from J; junction bases left unmatched: 7. The CDR3 extends over 15 amino acids. CDR1 and CDR2 from the germline V gene are LGHNA and YSLEER. The CDR3 loop is CASSQQGTGGYEQYF. In nucleotides, the CDR3 is TGCGCCAGCAGCCAACAAGGTACAGGGGGGTACGAGCAGTACTTC.

The chain uses TRBV5-1 and TRBJ2-1; 8 bases match TRBD2. Per the germline V gene, CDR1 is SGHRS and CDR2 is YFSETQ. Unmatched junction bases numbered 10, after V lost 4 bases and J lost 10 bases. This CDR3 region has 14 residues. CDR3 DNA: TGCGCCAGCAGCCACTTGGGTAGCGGGAAGGAGCAGTTCTTC. It translates to CASSHLGSGKEQFF.

There are a few counts of this clone. V is TRBV25-1 and J is TRBJ2-5, with 9 bases fitting TRBD2. CDR3 length: 16 amino acids. V shed 1 base, J shed 5 bases, and the junction held 8 bases outside the gene matches. Germline CDR1 MGHDK, CDR2 SYGVNS. The CDR3 DNA sequence: TGTGCCAGCAGTGAATTCGGAGCGGGAGGTTTGGAGACCCAGTACTTC. Amino acids: CASSEFGAGGLETQYF.

This clone was seen only a few times. The chain has TRBV28 and TRBJ1-5, with 8 bases matching TRBD1. The trim removed 5 bases at V and 4 bases at J, leaving 7 bases unmatched. Germline CDR1 is MDHEN and CDR2 is SYDVKM. The length of the CDR3 is 15 residues. The CDR3 sequence: CASSPDTGGNQPQHF. CDR3 sequence (DNA): TGTGCCAGCAGTCCCGACACAGGGGGGAATCAGCCCCAGCATTTT.

The V call is TRBV7-2, the J call TRBJ2-3; 8 positions agree with TRBD2. CDR1 and CDR2 (germline): SGHTA, FQGNSA. The junction had 9 bases not matched to a gene; V was cut back by 2 bases and J by 8 bases. The CDR3 is made up of 15 amino acids. The CDR3: CASSLSGTRPPTQYF. DNA of the CDR3: TGTGCCAGCAGCTTATCCGGGACTAGACCCCCTACGCAGTATTTT.

The chain uses TRBV18 and TRBJ2-1, with 9 bases identical to TRBD1. CDR3 length equals 16 residues. The germline gives CDR1 KGHSH, CDR2 LQKENI. J gave up 5 bases and V 1 base, and 6 bases lay outside the gene matches. CDR3 residues: CASSPRGTGSDNEQFF. The CDR3 DNA is TGTGCCAGCTCACCACGCGGGACAGGGTCTGACAATGAGCAGTTCTTC.

The genes are TRBV5-4 and TRBJ2-1, with D maybe TRBD2 (6 bases). Trimming pared 3 bases from V and 9 bases from J, leaving 19 bases between. Germline loops: CDR1 SGHNT, CDR2 YYREEE (reference sequence). The CDR3 runs to 15 residues. The CDR3 nucleotides read TGTGCCAGCAGCTCACTCGGGGAGCGGGTCCGTGAGCAGTTCTTC. Encoded protein: CASSSLGERVREQFF.

This clone was seen more than once but under ten times. This rearrangement joins TRBV7-8 to TRBJ2-1; TRBD2 agrees at 7 bases. Germline V gene data show CDR1 as SGHVS and CDR2 as FQNEAQ. V trimming: 4 bases; J trimming: 6 bases; junction bases outside the gene matches: 6. CDR3 size: 14 residues. The CDR3 DNA is TGTGCCAGCAGCTACAGGACTAGATCCAATGAGCAGTTCTTC. Amino acid sequence: CASSYRTRSNEQFF.